Sequencing of this T cell receptor (beta chain) was carried out in a study of shared clonotypes between healthy human individuals. Regarding the study as a whole: Larger estimated richness was generally recorded for naive subsets relative to memory subsets.

The V gene's germline CDR1 is MGHRA and CDR2 YSYEKL. CDR3 size: 19 residues. V lost 4 bases to trimming and J lost 2 bases; unmatched junction nucleotides: 16. Under the authors' procedure: Junction-only sequences without quality scores were provided by ImmunoSEQ, so filtering was different. The repertoire was sequenced with immunoSEQ multiplex PCR; TCRdb's copy has only in-frame clones and lacks some. The V and J calls and clone size are taken from that table; D and trimming were inferred from the DNA. The sample lists 2 million to 2.5 million clones, 85% to 95% occurring once. Concerning this clone: Its target is unknown.

Sequenced: naive CD4+ T cells from PBMCs. Subset meaning: CD45RA+ positively selected. This TCR came from a man younger than 30 in good health. Some clones in this sample may be carry-over from other donors' samples. The chain recombines TRBV4-1 with TRBJ2-3, with 9 bases identical to TRBD2. As DNA, the CDR3 is TGCGCCAGCAGCCCCGACAGTAGGACTAGCGTTCCTTACACAGATACGCAGTATTTT. Amino acids: CASSPDSRTSVPYTDTQYF.